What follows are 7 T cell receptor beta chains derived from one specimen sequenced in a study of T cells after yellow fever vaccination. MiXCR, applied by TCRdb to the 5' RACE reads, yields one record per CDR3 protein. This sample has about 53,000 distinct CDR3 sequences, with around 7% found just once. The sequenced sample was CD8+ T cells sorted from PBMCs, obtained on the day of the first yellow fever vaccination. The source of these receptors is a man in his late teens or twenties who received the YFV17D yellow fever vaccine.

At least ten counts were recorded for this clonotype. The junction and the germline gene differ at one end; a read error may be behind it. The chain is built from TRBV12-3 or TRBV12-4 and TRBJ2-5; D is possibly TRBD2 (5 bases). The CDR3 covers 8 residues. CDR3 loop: CASSPRDF. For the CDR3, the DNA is TGTGCCAGCAGTCCGAGGGACTTC.

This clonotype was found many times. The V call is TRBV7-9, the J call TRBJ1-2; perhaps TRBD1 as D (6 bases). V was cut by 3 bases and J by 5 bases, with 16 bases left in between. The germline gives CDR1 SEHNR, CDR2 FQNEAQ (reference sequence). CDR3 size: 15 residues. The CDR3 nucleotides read TGTGCCAGCAGCTTGGGGGCAGGGGACGGGTATGGCTACACCTTC. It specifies CASSLGAGDGYGYTF.

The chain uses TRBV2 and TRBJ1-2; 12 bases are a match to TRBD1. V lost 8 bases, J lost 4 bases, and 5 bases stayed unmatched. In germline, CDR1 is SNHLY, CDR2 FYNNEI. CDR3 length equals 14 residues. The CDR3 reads CASGTGGTGYGYTF. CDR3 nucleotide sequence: TGTGCCAGCGGGACAGGGGGCACCGGCTATGGCTACACCTTC.

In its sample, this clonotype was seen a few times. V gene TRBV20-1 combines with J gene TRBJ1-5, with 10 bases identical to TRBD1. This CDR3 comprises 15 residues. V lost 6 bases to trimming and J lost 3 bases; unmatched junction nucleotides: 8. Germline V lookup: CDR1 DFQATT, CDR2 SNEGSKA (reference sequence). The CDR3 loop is CSAIWTGGPNQPQHF. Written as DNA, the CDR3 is TGCAGTGCCATTTGGACAGGGGGACCCAATCAGCCCCAGCATTTT.

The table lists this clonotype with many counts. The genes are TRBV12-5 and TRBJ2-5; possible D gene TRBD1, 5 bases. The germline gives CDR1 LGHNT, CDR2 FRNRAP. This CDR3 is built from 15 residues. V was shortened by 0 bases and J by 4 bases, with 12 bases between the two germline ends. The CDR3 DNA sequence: TGTGCTAGTGGTTTGGTATATAGGGGCCGAGAGACCCAGTACTTC. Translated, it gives CASGLVYRGRETQYF.

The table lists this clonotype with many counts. CDR3 region: CASNRDRYGYTF. The CDR3 bases are TGTGCCAGCAACAGGGACCGTTATGGCTACACCTTC. The J gene is TRBJ1-2, the V gene TRBV12-3 or TRBV12-4; D is perhaps TRBD1 (6 bases). The CDR3 spans 12 residues. The germline V and J ends were trimmed by 7 bases and 5 bases, with 11 bases remaining between them.

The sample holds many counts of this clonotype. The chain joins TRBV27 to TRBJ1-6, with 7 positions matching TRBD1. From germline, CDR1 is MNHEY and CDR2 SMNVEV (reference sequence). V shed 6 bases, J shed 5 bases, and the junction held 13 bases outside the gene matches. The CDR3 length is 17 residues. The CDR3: CASSSGQIIGDNSPLHF. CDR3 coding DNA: TGTGCCAGCAGCTCGGGACAGATCATCGGAGATAATTCACCCCTCCACTTT.